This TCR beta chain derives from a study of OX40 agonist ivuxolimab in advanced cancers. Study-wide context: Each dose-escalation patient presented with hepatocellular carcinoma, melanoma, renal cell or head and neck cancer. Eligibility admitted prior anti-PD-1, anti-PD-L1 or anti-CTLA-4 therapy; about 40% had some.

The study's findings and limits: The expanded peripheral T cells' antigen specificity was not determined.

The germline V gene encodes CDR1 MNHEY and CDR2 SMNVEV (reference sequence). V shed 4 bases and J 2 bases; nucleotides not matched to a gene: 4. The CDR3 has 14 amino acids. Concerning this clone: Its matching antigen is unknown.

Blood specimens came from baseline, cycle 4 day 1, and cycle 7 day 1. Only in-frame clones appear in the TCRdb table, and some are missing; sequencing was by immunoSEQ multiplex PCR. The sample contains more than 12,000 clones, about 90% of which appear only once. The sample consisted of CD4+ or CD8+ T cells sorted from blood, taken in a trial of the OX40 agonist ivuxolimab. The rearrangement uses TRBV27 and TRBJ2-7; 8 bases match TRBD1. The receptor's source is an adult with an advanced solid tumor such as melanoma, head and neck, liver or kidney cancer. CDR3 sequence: CASSWTGPTYEQYF. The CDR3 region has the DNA TGTGCCAGCAGTTGGACAGGGCCTACCTACGAGCAGTACTTC.